This TCR beta chain stems from a study of T cell responses to AZD1222 COVID-19 vaccine. On this clone: Its antigen remains unknown.

The protocol was immunoSEQ multiplex PCR, while the TCRdb copy is restricted to in-frame clones and leaves out a portion. The sample holds approximately 200,000 clones, more than 85% seen once. Germline CDR1 reads LGHNA; CDR2 reads YNFKEQ. The CDR3 loop spans 17 amino acids. Germline trimming cut 0 bases from V and 1 base from J; bases unmatched to any gene: 4. Study-level results: Seropositive at baseline were only six AZD1222 recipients. Unmutated variant regions are reportedly targeted by nearly half of spike-specific TCRs. There were repertoire samples only from the period after the peak T cell response.

Investigators merged groups given second doses at roughly 4 or roughly 12 weeks. J is TRBJ1-5 and V is TRBV4-2, with TRBD1 identical over 9 bases. The source was peripheral blood, collected 28 days after the second AZD1222 dose. This sequence was found in an adult who received the AZD1222 COVID-19 vaccine. The CDR3 DNA follows: TGTGCCAGCAGCCAAGATGGGACAGGGTGGAGCAATCAGCCCCAGCATTTT. This gives the protein CASSQDGTGWSNQPQHF.